One sample yielded the 20 T cell receptor beta chains listed below, sequenced in a study of glioma-infiltrating T cells. Using RNA template, CDR3s of TCR alpha and beta were amplified with iRepertoire arm-PCR. Each CDR3 protein gets one entry after TCRdb re-called the multiplex PCR reads with MiXCR. The sample lists more than 90,000 distinct CDR3 sequences; 35% to 45% were seen once. Source material: glioma tissue, nonneoplastic brain tissue, or PBMCs (not recorded which). The receptors derive from a human donor with low-grade glioma or glioblastoma, undergoing nonglioma brain surgery, or in good health (not recorded which).

On this clonotype: A much larger clone lies a single base off, so this may be a read error. The chain carries TRBV29-1 and TRBJ1-5, with D uncertain. CDR3 length: 13 residues. Germline assignment: CDR1 SQVTM and CDR2 ANQGSEA. Trimming shortened V by 7 bases and J by 0 bases, and 10 bases separated the two germline ends. CDR3 residues: CSALGVSNQPQHF. CDR3 DNA sequence: TGCAGCGCTCTCGGTGTTAGCAATCAGCCCCAGCATTTT.

This clonotype came up many times. J is TRBJ2-7 and V is TRBV6-1; 7 bases match TRBD1. CDR1 and CDR2 (germline): MNHNS, SASEGT. This CDR3 spans 16 amino acids. The trim removed 6 bases at V and 0 bases at J, leaving 11 bases unmatched. DNA of the CDR3: TGTGCCAGCAGGTTGACGACAGGGCCCTCCTCCTACGAGCAGTACTTC. Translated: CASRLTTGPSSYEQYF.

This clonotype was seen just once. This sequence joins TRBV6-2 or TRBV6-3 and TRBJ2-1; tentative D call: TRBD2 (6 bases). The ends were cut back, 5 bases at V and 4 bases at J, with 15 bases in the middle. The CDR3 sequence is 15 residues long. Germline CDR1 reads MNHEY; CDR2 reads SVGEGT. The CDR3 is CASSSQEGGYNEQFF. CDR3 bases: TGTGCCAGCAGTAGTCAAGAGGGAGGATACAATGAGCAGTTCTTC.

This clonotype was counted many times. The chain carries TRBV7-2 and TRBJ2-7; a weak D match, TRBD2 (7 bases). Germline V CDR1 and CDR2: SGHTA, FQGNSA. Trimming removed 1 base at V and 6 bases at J, with 16 bases between. The CDR3 contains 15 residues. As DNA, the CDR3 is TGTGCCAGCAGCTTAGAAGTGGGGGGGCTCCTCGAGCAGTACTTC. This sequence encodes CASSLEVGGLLEQYF.

This clonotype was recorded at least ten times. This chain links TRBV19 with TRBJ2-7; D is uncertain. The CDR3 is made up of 14 amino acids. V was cut by 1 base and J by 3 bases, with 10 bases left in between. CDR1 LNHDA and CDR2 SQIVND come from the germline V gene (reference sequence). The CDR3 bases are TGTGCCAGTAGTATAGGAGTTTTAGGCTACGAGCAGTACTTC. It translates to CASSIGVLGYEQYF. The full variable domain, its missing parts supplied by reference TRBV19 and TRBJ2-7, is DGGITQSPKYLFRKEGQNVTLSCEQNLNHDAMYWYRQDPGQGLRLIYYSQIVNDFQKGDIAEGYSVSREKKESFPLTVTSAQKNPTAFYLCASSIGVLGYEQYFGPGTRLTVT.

This clonotype was detected ten times or more. The gene calls are TRBV7-2 and TRBJ2-3; D is unclear. The CDR3 runs 12 residues. V was cut by 5 bases and J by 2 bases, with 5 bases left in between. Germline V gene sequence: CDR1 SGHTA, CDR2 FQGNSA. The CDR3 is CASSRPTDTQYF. As DNA, the CDR3 is TGTGCCAGCAGCCGACCCACAGATACGCAGTATTTT.

This clonotype was picked up a small number of times. The V and J genes are TRBV30 and TRBJ2-7; D gene unclear. Germline V CDR1 and CDR2: GTSNPN, SVGIG (reference sequence). The V gene lost 2 bases and the J gene lost 2 bases, with 13 bases spanning the gap. The CDR3 runs 14 residues. CDR3 region: CAWSLDTGTYEQYF. The CDR3 DNA follows: TGTGCCTGGAGTCTAGACACGGGTACCTACGAGCAGTACTTC. The full variable domain, with the rest looked up from reference TRBV30 and TRBJ2-7, is SQTIHQWPATLVQPVGSPLSLECTVEGTSNPNLYWYRQAAGRGLQLLFYSVGIGQISSEVPQNLSASRPQDRQFILSSKKLLLSDSGFYLCAWSLDTGTYEQYFGPGTRLTVT.

In the case of this clonotype: Just one base apart from a much larger clone, this may be a read error. V usage is TRBV9 and J usage is TRBJ2-4; either TRBD1 or TRBD2 may supply D (5 bases each). The germline V gene encodes CDR1 SGDLS and CDR2 YYNGEE. Trimming removed 4 bases from V and 9 bases from J, with 17 bases in between. This CDR3 comprises 14 residues. CDR3 sequence (DNA): TGTGCCAGCAGCTCTTCCGGGGCGACAAGCATTCAGTACTTC. Translating it yields CASSSSGATSIQYF.

Notes on this clonotype: The junction departs from the called germline gene at one end, perhaps through a read error. The V call is TRBV6-1, the J call TRBJ2-4, with D perhaps matching TRBD2 (5 bases). The CDR3 runs 16 residues. CDR1 is MNHNS, CDR2 SASEGT, per germline. The DNA for the CDR3 is TGTGCCATCAGTGGACCCCAGGAGGACGCCAAAAACATTCAGTACTTC. It codes for CAISGPQEDAKNIQYF.

The rearrangement links TRBV3-1 to TRBJ2-1; 10 nucleotides agree with TRBD1. In germline, CDR1 is LGHDT, CDR2 YNNKEL (reference sequence). The V gene end was trimmed by 3 bases and the J gene end by 8 bases; junction bases not matched to a gene: 10. The CDR3 totals 16 residues. Here the CDR3 DNA reads TGTGCCAGCAGCCAGTACCGGGACAGGGGACTCTATGAGCAGTTCTTC. This sequence encodes CASSQYRDRGLYEQFF.

This chain joins TRBV20-1 and TRBJ2-7; D possibly corresponds to TRBD2 (6 bases). This CDR3 is built from 12 residues. Germline assignment: CDR1 DFQATT and CDR2 SNEGSKA (reference sequence). Deletions cut 6 bases from V and 2 bases from J, with 11 bases between. The CDR3 region is CSALEGPYEQYF. The DNA of the CDR3 is TGCAGTGCGCTGGAGGGCCCCTACGAGCAGTACTTC.

A note on this clonotype: Sequence at one end of the junction differs from germline and may be a read error. This sequence joins TRBV12-3 or TRBV12-4 and TRBJ1-1; no clear D gene. The CDR3 loop spans 13 amino acids. CDR3: CSSTSRVRTEVFF. The CDR3 nucleotides are TGTTCCAGCACGAGTCGGGTGAGGACTGAAGTTTTCTTT.

Notes on this clonotype: Just one base apart from a much larger clone, this may be a read error. J is TRBJ2-3 and V is TRBV19; possibly TRBD2 for D (7 bases). The germline V and J ends were trimmed by 4 bases and 5 bases, with 16 bases remaining between them. CDR3 length: 15 amino acids. CDR1 and CDR2 from the germline V gene are LNHDA and SQIVND (reference sequence). The CDR3 loop reads CASSTPRRGLDTQYF. The CDR3 nucleotides read TGTGCCAGTAGTACCCCCCGGCGGGGGCTAGATACGCAGTATTTT.

For this clonotype: A much larger clone differs by one base, so this may be a read error. V usage is TRBV4-2 and J usage is TRBJ2-1, with unresolved D. CDR1 is LGHNA, CDR2 YNFKEQ, per germline. The CDR3 spans 15 residues. CDR3 in amino acids: CASSVSVGSYNEQSF. As DNA, the CDR3 is TGTGCCAGCAGTGTAAGCGTCGGCTCCTACAATGAGCAGTCCTTC.

Concerning this clonotype itself: This sequence may be a read error, since a much larger clone differs from it by one base. The genes are TRBV29-1 and TRBJ2-1; D could derive from TRBD1 or TRBD2 (5 bases each). The CDR3 runs to 12 residues. Germline assignment: CDR1 SQVTM and CDR2 ANQGSEA. Trimming left V 7 bases short and J 6 bases short, with 13 bases between. The CDR3 region has the DNA TGCAGCGCCAATAGAGGGGCCAATGAGCAGTTCTTC. It specifies CSANRGANEQFF.

About this clonotype itself: A much larger clone lies one base from this, so it may be a read error. The chain employs TRBV3-1 and TRBJ2-3; 10 bases match TRBD2. Trimming at V came to 1 base and at J to 8 bases, leaving 15 bases not matched to a gene. The germline V gene encodes CDR1 LGHDT and CDR2 YNNKEL (reference sequence). The CDR3 is 18 residues long. CDR3 nucleotide sequence: TGTGCCAGCAGCCAAGGTCTAGCGGGAGCCGGGGTGATGGGTACGCAGTATTTT. Encoded protein: CASSQGLAGAGVMGTQYF.

Concerning this clonotype: Since no conserved phenylalanine or tryptophan closes the CDR3, a read error is the likely cause. The DNA is left out, because the CDR3 cannot be placed on it with certainty; the CDR3 is given as TCRdb lists it. The chain combines TRBV4-1 with TRBJ1-6. From its first to its last residue, the CDR3 has 16 amino acids. Germline CDR1 and CDR2: MGHRA and YSYEKL. The CDR3 spells CASSLAAGSSGSPLNL.

This clonotype was detected ten times or more. The rearrangement joins TRBV7-2 to TRBJ2-3; TRBD1 agrees at 9 bases. Unmatched junction bases numbered 6, after V lost 2 bases and J lost 6 bases. Germline lookup yields CDR1 SGHTA and CDR2 FQGNSA. The CDR3 is 15 amino acids. The CDR3 sequence: CASSLTGGSLDTQYF. CDR3 coding DNA: TGTGCCAGCAGCTTAACAGGGGGCTCCTTGGATACGCAGTATTTT.

As for this clonotype: The junction shows a germline mismatch at one end, possibly a read error. The chain is built from TRBV4-3 and TRBJ2-1, with 11 bases fitting TRBD2. The CDR3 has 15 residues. Germline CDR1 LGHNA, CDR2 YSLEER. The CDR3 is CASSLVSGREVEKFF. For the CDR3, the DNA is TGCGCCAGCAGCCTAGTTAGCGGGAGGGAGGTTGAGAAGTTCTTC.

This clonotype was detected ten times or more. This chain connects TRBV20-1 to TRBJ2-7; 9 bases map to TRBD2. The V segment lost 3 bases and the J segment 4 bases; nucleotides outside the gene matches: 4. The V gene's germline CDR1 is DFQATT and CDR2 SNEGSKA (reference sequence). CDR3 length: 13 amino acids. In DNA, the CDR3 is TGCAGTGCTAGTGATAGCGGGAGATACGAGCAGTACTTC. The encoded protein is CSASDSGRYEQYF.